Described below is a single T cell receptor (beta chain) sequence and its context. What it binds is not known. This record belongs to a study of cytomegalovirus exposure and HLA in healthy donors. Findings and caveats of the study: In terms of immune exposure information, only CMV serostatus was available. The authors later found HLA-associated TCR beta chains more clonally expanded than equally common others. Prediction of most subjects' HLA-A and HLA-B alleles by TCR beta sequences was reportedly accurate.

A multiplex PCR was run with 60 Vbeta primers and 13 Jbeta primers. Clones were read by immunoSEQ multiplex PCR, and TCRdb kept only the in-frame ones, dropping some. Counted here are 100,000 to 130,000 clones, more than 65% occurring once; the ten biggest clones make up around 2.1%. Germline lookup yields CDR1 MNHNY and CDR2 SVGAGI (reference sequence). Trimming left V 7 bases short and J 2 bases short, with 15 bases between. This CDR3 is built from 14 residues. The donors were healthy bone marrow donors. What was sequenced was PBMCs. The TCR originated in a man aged 30-40 years in good health and CMV-seronegative. The chain is built from TRBV6-6 and TRBJ2-7, with a weak D call TRBD2 (6 bases). The chain's CDR3 is CASTLGGNAYEQYF. The CDR3 DNA is TGTGCCAGCACCCTTGGGGGGAACGCCTACGAGCAGTACTTC.